This TCR beta chain was profiled in a study of T cell changes during pregnancy in multiple sclerosis (dated by TCRdb to between 2018 and 2021). With regard to the full study: The study looked at changes in the T cell repertoire across pregnancy in women with multiple sclerosis.

Germline trimming: 5 bases from V, 3 bases from J; junction bases outside gene matches: 7. The CDR3 measures 17 amino acids from cysteine to phenylalanine. Only CDR3 DNA remains: 51 bases, in frame from the first base. From the germline V gene, CDR1 is SNHLY and CDR2 is FYNNEI. The library was generated by the immunoSEQ multiplex PCR assay. Held by TCRdb, this immuneACCESS table contains in-frame sequences only and omits some clones. Under half of the omission traces to an unresolved V gene where checked; the cause of the rest is unknown. The sample records around 100,000 clones, roughly 92% of which are singletons. The top ten clonotypes cover around 1.2% of the sample. Of note for this clone: Its antigen remains unidentified. Base-call qualities are not available, and no considerably larger clone is one nucleotide away.

The source was peripheral blood, collected in the second trimester of pregnancy. The chain links TRBV2 with TRBJ2-5; 15 of the junction bases match TRBD2. This receptor was taken from a female donor with multiple sclerosis, enrolled in a pregnancy study. CDR3 protein: CASSPGLAGGREETQYF. The bases are TGTGCCAGCAGTCCCGGACTAGCGGGAGGGAGGGAAGAGACCCAGTACTTC.